A selection of T cell receptor beta chains follows, all from one sample in a study of blood T cells in healthy people across ages. TCRdb ran MiXCR on the 5' RACE reads and lists one entry per CDR3 protein. Among 650,000 to 950,000 distinct CDR3 sequences, 40% to 50% were seen once, and the ten largest hold 15% to 25%. Input material: blood. These receptors were obtained from a man between 60 and 70 years old in good health. Each CDR3 is given with its conserved first and last residue. Each record gives: D gene, V gene, J gene, clone size, CDR3 DNA, CDR3 protein. D genes are given only for firm matches. Expanded clones are given a class, and other clones once, few, many or no size at all.

NA	TRBV29-1	TRBJ1-1	NA	TGCAGCGTTGAAACGCTGGCAAGGAACACTGAAGCTTTCTTT	CSVETLARNTEAFF
TRBD1	TRBV7-9	TRBJ2-5	NA	TGTGCCGGCAGCCCGTACCCACCCGGGACAGGGCCACAAGAGACCCAGTACTTC	CAGSPYPPGTGPQETQYF
NA	TRBV7-2	TRBJ2-4	few	TGTGCCAGCAGCTCCGAAGTTTCGGCCAAAAACATTCAGTACTTC	CASSSEVSAKNIQYF
NA	TRBV19	TRBJ2-3	NA	TGTGCCAGTAGTCGGCTTGAGGGGGGGATGACAGATACGCAGTATTTT	CASSRLEGGMTDTQYF
TRBD1	TRBV7-8	TRBJ2-2	NA	TGTGCCAGCAGCTTAGGGGACAGGAACACCGGGGAGCTGTTTTTT	CASSLGDRNTGELFF
TRBD2	TRBV20-1	TRBJ2-1	NA	TGCAGTGCTAGTCGGGCTAGCGGGTCGTTGTGGGGGGAGCAGTTCTTC	CSASRASGSLWGEQFF
TRBD1	TRBV6-2/TRBV6-3	TRBJ1-2	NA	TGTGCCAGCAGTTTCCGACAGGGCCTTGATGGCTACACCTTC	CASSFRQGLDGYTF
TRBD2	TRBV12-3/TRBV12-4	TRBJ2-2	few	TGTGCCAGCAGTTCGATAGCGGGGGGAAGCACCGGGGAGCTGTTTTTT	CASSSIAGGSTGELFF
NA	TRBV5-1	TRBJ1-6	many	TGCGCCAGCAGCTTGGTTTTTACAGCCGACTCCTATAATTCACCCCTCCACTTT	CASSLVFTADSYNSPLHF
NA	TRBV7-2	TRBJ1-2	few	TGTGCCAGCAGCTCAAGGACGGAAAATGGCTACACCTTC	CASSSRTENGYTF
TRBD1	TRBV6-1	TRBJ2-7	NA	TGTGCCAGCAGTGCCGACAGGGCTGGAGAGCAGTACTTC	CASSADRAGEQYF
NA	TRBV6-2/TRBV6-3	TRBJ2-5	few	TGTGCCAGCAGCCCTGGATTGGGCGCGGGTGAGACCCAGTACTTC	CASSPGLGAGETQYF
NA	TRBV7-8	TRBJ2-7	NA	TGTGCCAGCAGCCCCCCAGGGGCCCTTAGGGGTGAGCAGTACTTC	CASSPPGALRGEQYF
TRBD1	TRBV24-1	TRBJ1-5	many	TGTGCCACCAGTGATTCTAGGACAGGGAATCAGCCCCAGCATTTT	CATSDSRTGNQPQHF
NA	TRBV6-7	TRBJ1-4	NA	TGTGCCAGCAGCGGGGGACCTTCGGCTAATGAAAAACTGTTTTTT	CASSGGPSANEKLFF
NA	TRBV2	TRBJ1-2	few	TGTGCCAGCAGGACTGGGCTCGGGGATGCCTACACCTTC	CASRTGLGDAYTF
TRBD1	TRBV7-2	TRBJ2-2	NA	TGTGCCAGCAGCCGAAGCGCACAGGGGGCGCTGAGCGGGGAGCTGTTTTTT	CASSRSAQGALSGELFF